The present entry profiles one T cell receptor beta chain with its context. Its antigen is undetermined. This sample is part of a study of cytomegalovirus exposure and HLA in healthy donors. Study-wide findings and caveats: Reports indicated that the classifier achieved high specificity and sensitivity in diagnosing cytomegalovirus status.

The germline gives CDR1 SEHNR, CDR2 FQNEAQ (reference sequence). The germline V and J ends were trimmed by 1 base and 4 bases, with 4 bases remaining between them. The CDR3 runs 12 residues. 13 Jbeta primers and 60 Vbeta primers were used for the PCR. How the authors handled the data: Roughly 11 million shared chains were among 65 million to 85 million unique TCR beta chains counted in a later analysis. TCRdb's table, derived via immunoSEQ multiplex PCR, lists solely in-frame clones and lacks some. Clone size and the V and J calls come from that table; the DNA yielded D and trimming. This listing includes approximately 110,000 clones.

The receptor comes from a man aged 40-50 years in good health and CMV-seropositive. Sequencing used PBMCs. This chain connects TRBV7-9 to TRBJ1-1; D is ambiguous. The CDR3 protein is CASSLVATEAFF. CDR3 bases: TGTGCCAGCAGCTTAGTGGCCACTGAAGCTTTCTTT.